This TCR beta chain was captured by sequencing in a study of blood T cell repertoires in COVID-19. Study overall: Italy, Spain and the United States were the sources of the convalescent and acute COVID-19 samples.

V lost 8 bases, J lost 1 base, and 14 bases lay in between. Germline V CDR1 and CDR2: LNHDA, SQIVND (reference sequence). This CDR3 is built from 14 residues. In the original workflow: Reference gene primer amplification gave estimated nucleated cell counts. The repertoire was sequenced with immunoSEQ multiplex PCR; TCRdb's copy has only in-frame clones and lacks some. V and J calls and clone size are given by that table; D and trimming were obtained from the DNA. The sample includes 150,000 or so clones, about 80% of them seen just once. This sequence joins TRBV19 and TRBJ1-1; D is ambiguous. The sample comprised peripheral blood. This receptor was obtained from a human donor in a cohort sampled during active COVID-19. CDR3 in amino acids: CASEKRAGNTEAFF. The CDR3 DNA reads as TGTGCCAGTGAAAAGAGGGCGGGGAACACTGAAGCTTTCTTT.